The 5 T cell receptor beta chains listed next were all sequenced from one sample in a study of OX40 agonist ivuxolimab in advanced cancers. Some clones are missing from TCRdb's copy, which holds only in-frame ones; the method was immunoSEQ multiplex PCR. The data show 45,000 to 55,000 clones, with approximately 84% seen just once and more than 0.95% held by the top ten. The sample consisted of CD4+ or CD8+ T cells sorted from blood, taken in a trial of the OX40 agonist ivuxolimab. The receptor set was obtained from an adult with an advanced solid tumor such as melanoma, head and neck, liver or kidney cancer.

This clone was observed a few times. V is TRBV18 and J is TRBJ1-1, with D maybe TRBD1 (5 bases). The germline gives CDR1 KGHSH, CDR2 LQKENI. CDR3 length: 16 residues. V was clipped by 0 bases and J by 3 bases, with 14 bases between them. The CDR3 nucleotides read TGTGCCAGCTCACCACCGAACAGGATCGTAGACACTGAAGCTTTCTTT. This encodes CASSPPNRIVDTEAFF.

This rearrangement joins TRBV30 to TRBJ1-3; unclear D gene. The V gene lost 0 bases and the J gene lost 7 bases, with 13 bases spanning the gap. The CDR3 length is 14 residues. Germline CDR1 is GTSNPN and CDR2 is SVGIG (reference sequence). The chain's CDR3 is CAWSVTTGLNTIYF. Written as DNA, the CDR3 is TGTGCCTGGAGTGTCACAACGGGCCTGAACACCATATATTTT.

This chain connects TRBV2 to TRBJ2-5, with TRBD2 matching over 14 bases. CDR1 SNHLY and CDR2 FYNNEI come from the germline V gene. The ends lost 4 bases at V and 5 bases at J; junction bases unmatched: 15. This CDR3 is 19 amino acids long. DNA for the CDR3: TGTGCCAGCAGTGCGATGGGGGGGGGACTAGCGGGAGCCTGGGAGACCCAGTACTTC. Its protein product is CASSAMGGGLAGAWETQYF. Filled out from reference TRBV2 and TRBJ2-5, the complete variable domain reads EPEVTQTPSHQVTQMGQEVILRCVPISNHLYFYWYRQILGQKVEFLVSFYNNEISEKSEIFDDQFSVERPDGSNFTLKIRSTKLEDSAMYFCASSAMGGGLAGAWETQYFGPGTRLLVL.

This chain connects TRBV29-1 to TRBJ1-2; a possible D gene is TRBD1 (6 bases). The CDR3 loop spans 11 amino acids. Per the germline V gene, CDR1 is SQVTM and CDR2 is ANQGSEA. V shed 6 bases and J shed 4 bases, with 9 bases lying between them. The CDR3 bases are TGCAGCGTACAGGGCGCCTATGGCTACACCTTC. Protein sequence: CSVQGAYGYTF.

The CDR3: CASSDIGPGPYEQYF. CDR3 coding DNA: TGTGCCAGCAGTGATATCGGTCCTGGGCCCTACGAGCAGTACTTC. This chain connects TRBV6-1 to TRBJ2-7, with D unresolved. Germline V CDR1 and CDR2: MNHNS, SASEGT. Trimming pared 3 bases from V and 2 bases from J, leaving 14 bases between. The CDR3 has 15 residues.